A single sample gave rise to the 13 T cell receptor beta chains below, sequenced in a study of PD-1 blockade in mismatch repair-deficient tumors (dated by TCRdb to 2015 to 2018). The library was obtained by the immunoSEQ multiplex PCR assay. Imported from immuneACCESS, the table was reduced by TCRdb to in-frame sequences with V and J called. These copies leave out some clones; in studies compared against another copy, an unresolved V gene accounts for under half, and the cause of the remainder is not known. Across this sample there are 39,000 or so clones, with 65% to 85% seen only once. The top ten clones comprise 0.9% to 1.2% of the sample. The sequencing here drew on PBMCs, taken approximately 41 weeks after starting pembrolizumab. These receptors were collected from an adult with mismatch repair-deficient cancer.

The V call is TRBV18, the J call TRBJ1-2; D gene ambiguous. There are 16 residues in the CDR3. Germline-derived CDR1 and CDR2 are KGHSH and LQKENI. V lost 3 bases to trimming and J lost 5 bases, with 19 bases between them. This CDR3 is CASSPRPGGFVYGYTF. In DNA form, the CDR3 reads TGTGCCAGCTCACCTAGACCAGGAGGGTTTGTATATGGCTACACCTTC.

This chain links TRBV2 with TRBJ2-2, with 9 bases aligning to TRBD2. Per germline, CDR1 SNHLY and CDR2 FYNNEI. J was trimmed by 5 bases and V by 3 bases; bases with no gene match: 7. The CDR3 is made up of 16 amino acids. The CDR3 reads CASSETSGLYTGELFF. The CDR3 DNA sequence: TGTGCCAGCAGTGAGACTAGCGGTCTTTATACCGGGGAGCTGTTTTTT. Full variable domain (missing parts from reference TRBV2 and TRBJ2-2): EPEVTQTPSHQVTQMGQEVILRCVPISNHLYFYWYRQILGQKVEFLVSFYNNEISEKSEIFDDQFSVERPDGSNFTLKIRSTKLEDSAMYFCASSETSGLYTGELFFGEGSRLTVL.

This rearrangement joins TRBV27 to TRBJ1-5, with a possible D match to TRBD1 (5 bases). The germline V gene has CDR1 MNHEY and CDR2 SMNVEV (reference sequence). The CDR3 has 14 residues. The ends were cut back, 4 bases at V and 6 bases at J, with 13 bases in the middle. CDR3 loop: CASSWGEMRQPQHF. The CDR3 nucleotides are TGTGCCAGCAGTTGGGGGGAGATGCGTCAGCCCCAGCATTTT.

This clone came up a few times. The rearrangement links TRBV10-3 to TRBJ2-7; 7 nucleotides match TRBD2. The germline V gene has CDR1 ENHRY and CDR2 SYGVKD. V shed 6 bases, J shed 0 bases, and the junction held 5 bases outside the gene matches. This CDR3 is built from 14 residues. Here the CDR3 reads CAIRGGVPSYEQYF. The CDR3 bases are TGTGCCATCAGGGGAGGGGTCCCCTCCTACGAGCAGTACTTC.

The chain couples TRBV6-1 to TRBJ1-1; D is uncertain. Per germline, CDR1 MNHNS and CDR2 SASEGT. This CDR3 has 14 residues. Trimming removed 4 bases at V and 1 base at J, with 10 bases between. The CDR3 DNA reads as TGTGCCAGCAGTGCTGGCACAGCGAACACTGAAGCTTTCTTT. Its protein is CASSAGTANTEAFF.

In this sample, this clone turned up once. The CDR3 DNA reads as TGTGCCAGCAGCTTAGAGGGGTACTATCAGCCCCAGCATTTT. Its protein is CASSLEGYYQPQHF. The chain carries TRBV7-2 and TRBJ1-5; a possible D gene is TRBD1 (5 bases). Germline assignment: CDR1 SGHTA and CDR2 FQGNSA. This CDR3 comprises 14 residues. The V end was cut by 1 base, the J end by 5 bases, with 9 bases between. Drawing the rest from reference TRBV7-2 and TRBJ1-5, the complete variable domain is GAGVSQSPSNKVTEKGKDVELRCDPISGHTALYWYRQSLGQGLEFLIYFQGNSAPDKSGLPSDRFSAERTGGSVSTLTIQRTQQEDSAVYLCASSLEGYYQPQHFGDGTRLSIL.

V and J are TRBV29-1 and TRBJ2-5, with 9 bases that match TRBD1. The CDR3 has 12 amino acids. The germline V gene has CDR1 SQVTM and CDR2 ANQGSEA. J gave up 5 bases and V 7 bases, and 5 bases lay outside the gene matches. The CDR3 region is CSAQDRGETQYF. CDR3 in DNA: TGCAGCGCCCAGGACAGGGGTGAGACCCAGTACTTC.

The CDR3 reads CASSQEAGFTGELFF. The CDR3 bases are TGCGCCAGCAGCCAAGAGGCTGGCTTCACCGGGGAGCTGTTTTTT. The chain links TRBV4-1 to TRBJ2-2, with unresolved D. The germline V and J ends were trimmed by 0 bases and 4 bases, with 9 bases remaining between them. Per germline, CDR1 MGHRA and CDR2 YSYEKL. The CDR3 is made up of 15 amino acids.

The V gene is TRBV7-2, the J gene TRBJ1-1; D perhaps matches TRBD1 (6 bases). The CDR3 has 12 amino acids. The germline gives CDR1 SGHTA, CDR2 FQGNSA. The V end was cut by 6 bases, the J end by 6 bases, with 11 bases between. The CDR3 region has the DNA TGTGCCAGCAGTCAGGGGTTCGCTGAAGCTTTCTTT. Translation gives CASSQGFAEAFF.

V is TRBV11-2 and J is TRBJ2-1, with 11 bases matching TRBD2. The length of the CDR3 is 17 residues. Trimming removed 5 bases from V and 0 bases from J; junction bases left unmatched: 6. The germline V gene encodes CDR1 SGHAT and CDR2 FQNNGV. CDR3 sequence (DNA): TGTGCCAGCAGCAACAGACTAGCGGGGATCTCCTACAATGAGCAGTTCTTC. Translation gives CASSNRLAGISYNEQFF.

The V gene is TRBV28, the J gene TRBJ1-4; D might be TRBD1 (6 bases). The V gene lost 5 bases and the J gene lost 1 base, with 14 bases spanning the gap. This CDR3 has 16 residues. Germline values: CDR1 MDHEN, CDR2 SYDVKM. The CDR3: CASSDHGGRTNEKLFF. The DNA of the CDR3 is TGTGCCAGCAGTGACCACGGGGGGCGAACTAATGAAAAACTGTTTTTT.

The genes are TRBV19 and TRBJ1-1, with 8 bases matching TRBD1. Germline V gene data show CDR1 as LNHDA and CDR2 as SQIVND (reference sequence). V shed 6 bases and J 0 bases; nucleotides not matched to a gene: 9. This CDR3 is built from 16 residues. The CDR3 nucleotides read TGTGCCAGTAGCCAAGGACAGGGAGGGGTGAACACTGAAGCTTTCTTT. Amino acid sequence: CASSQGQGGVNTEAFF.

The chain couples TRBV19 to TRBJ2-6, with 10 nucleotides matching TRBD1. The germline V gene has CDR1 LNHDA and CDR2 SQIVND (reference sequence). This CDR3 comprises 22 residues. The V gene end was trimmed by 7 bases and the J gene end by 1 base; junction bases not matched to a gene: 22. This CDR3 reads CASTWVGTGAQSAISGANVLTF. The CDR3 DNA reads TGTGCCAGTACCTGGGTTGGGACAGGGGCACAAAGCGCTATATCTGGGGCCAACGTCCTGACTTTC.